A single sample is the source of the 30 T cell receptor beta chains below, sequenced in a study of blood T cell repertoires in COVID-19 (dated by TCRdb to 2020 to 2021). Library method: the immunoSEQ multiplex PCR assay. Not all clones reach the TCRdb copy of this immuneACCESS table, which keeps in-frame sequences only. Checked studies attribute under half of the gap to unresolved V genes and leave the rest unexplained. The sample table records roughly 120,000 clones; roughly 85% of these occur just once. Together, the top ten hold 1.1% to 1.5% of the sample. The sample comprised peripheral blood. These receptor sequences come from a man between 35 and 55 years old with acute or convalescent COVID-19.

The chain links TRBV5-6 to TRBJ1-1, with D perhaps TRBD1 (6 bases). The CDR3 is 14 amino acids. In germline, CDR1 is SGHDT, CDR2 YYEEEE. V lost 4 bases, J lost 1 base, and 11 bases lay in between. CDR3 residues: CASSLMDRNTEAFF. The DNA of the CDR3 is TGTGCCAGCAGCCTGATGGACAGGAACACTGAAGCTTTCTTT. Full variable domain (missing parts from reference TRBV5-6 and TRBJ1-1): DAGVTQSPTHLIKTRGQQVTLRCSPKSGHDTVSWYQQALGQGPQFIFQYYEEEERQRGNFPDRFSGHQFPNYSSELNVNALLLGDSALYLCASSLMDRNTEAFFGQGTRLTVV.

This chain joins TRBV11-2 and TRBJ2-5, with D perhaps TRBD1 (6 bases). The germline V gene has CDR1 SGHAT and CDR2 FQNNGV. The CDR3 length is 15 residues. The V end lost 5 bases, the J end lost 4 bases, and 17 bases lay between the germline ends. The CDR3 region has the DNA TGTGCCAGCAGCGACCAGGGGCTAGGGGGAGAGACCCAGTACTTC. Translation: CASSDQGLGGETQYF.

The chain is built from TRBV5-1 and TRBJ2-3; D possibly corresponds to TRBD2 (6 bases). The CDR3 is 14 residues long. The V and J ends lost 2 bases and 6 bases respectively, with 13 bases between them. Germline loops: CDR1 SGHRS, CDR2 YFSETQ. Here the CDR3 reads CASSFQGGLDTQYF. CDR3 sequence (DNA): TGCGCCAGCAGCTTCCAGGGAGGATTGGATACGCAGTATTTT.

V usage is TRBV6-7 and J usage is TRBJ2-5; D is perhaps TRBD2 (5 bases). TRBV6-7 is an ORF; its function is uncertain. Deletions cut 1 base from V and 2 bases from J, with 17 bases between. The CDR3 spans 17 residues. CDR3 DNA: TGTGCCAGCAGTTACTTCCCCTGGGGAGATAGGCAAGAGACCCAGTACTTC. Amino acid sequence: CASSYFPWGDRQETQYF.

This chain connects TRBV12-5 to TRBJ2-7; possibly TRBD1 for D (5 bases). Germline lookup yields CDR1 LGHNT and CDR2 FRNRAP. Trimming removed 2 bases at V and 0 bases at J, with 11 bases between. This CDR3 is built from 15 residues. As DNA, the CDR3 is TGTGCTAGTGGTTTGAGTCAGGGTAGCTCCTACGAGCAGTACTTC. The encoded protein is CASGLSQGSSYEQYF.

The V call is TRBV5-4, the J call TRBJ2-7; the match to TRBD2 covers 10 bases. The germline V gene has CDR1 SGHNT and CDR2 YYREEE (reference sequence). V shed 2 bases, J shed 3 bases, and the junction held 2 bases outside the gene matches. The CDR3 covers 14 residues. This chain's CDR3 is CASSLGTSDYEQYF. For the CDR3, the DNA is TGTGCCAGCAGCTTAGGGACTAGCGACTACGAGCAGTACTTC.

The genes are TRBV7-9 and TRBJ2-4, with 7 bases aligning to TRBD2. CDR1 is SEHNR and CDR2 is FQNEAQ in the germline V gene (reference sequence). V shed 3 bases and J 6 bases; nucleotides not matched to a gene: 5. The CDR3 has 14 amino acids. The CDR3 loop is CASSLGGVRNIQYF. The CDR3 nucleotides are TGTGCCAGCAGCTTGGGAGGGGTACGAAACATTCAGTACTTC.

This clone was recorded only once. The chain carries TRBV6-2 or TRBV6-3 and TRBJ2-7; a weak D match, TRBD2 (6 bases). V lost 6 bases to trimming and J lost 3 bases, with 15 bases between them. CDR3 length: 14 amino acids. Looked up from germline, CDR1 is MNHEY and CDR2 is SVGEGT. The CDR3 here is CASSPGLTYYEQYF. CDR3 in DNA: TGTGCCAGCAGCCCGGGACTTACCTACTACGAGCAGTACTTC.

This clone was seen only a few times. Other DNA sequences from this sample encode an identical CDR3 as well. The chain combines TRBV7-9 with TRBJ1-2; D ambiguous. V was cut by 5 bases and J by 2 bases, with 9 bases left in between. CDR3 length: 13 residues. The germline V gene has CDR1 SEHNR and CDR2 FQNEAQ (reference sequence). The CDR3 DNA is TGTGCCAGCAGCCTCCCGGGGAACTATGGCTACACCTTC. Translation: CASSLPGNYGYTF.

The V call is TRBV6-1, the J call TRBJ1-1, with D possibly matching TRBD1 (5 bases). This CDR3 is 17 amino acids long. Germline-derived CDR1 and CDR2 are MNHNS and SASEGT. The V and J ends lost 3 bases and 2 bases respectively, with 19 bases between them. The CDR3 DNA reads TGTGCCAGCAGTGACCCACCAGGGCCAGCATCCAACACTGAAGCTTTCTTT. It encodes CASSDPPGPASNTEAFF.

The CDR3 nucleotides read TGTGCCAGCACCGTGAACACTGAAGCTTTCTTT. Its protein product is CASTVNTEAFF. The J gene is TRBJ1-1, the V gene TRBV28; D is ambiguous. The V gene lost 7 bases and the J gene lost 0 bases, with 3 bases spanning the gap. Germline V gene data show CDR1 as MDHEN and CDR2 as SYDVKM. There are 11 residues in the CDR3.

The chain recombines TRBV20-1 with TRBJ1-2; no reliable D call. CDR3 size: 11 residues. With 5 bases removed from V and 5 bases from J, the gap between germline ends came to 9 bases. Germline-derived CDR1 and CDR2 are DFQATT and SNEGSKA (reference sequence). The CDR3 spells CSAFSEYGYTF. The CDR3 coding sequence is TGCAGTGCTTTTTCTGAGTATGGCTACACCTTC.

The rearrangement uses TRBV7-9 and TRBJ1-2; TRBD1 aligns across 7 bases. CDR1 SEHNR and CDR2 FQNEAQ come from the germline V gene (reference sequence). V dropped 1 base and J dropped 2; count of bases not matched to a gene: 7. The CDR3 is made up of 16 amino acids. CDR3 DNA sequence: TGTGCCAGCAGCTTAGACAGGGGACTTCGAAACTATGGCTACACCTTC. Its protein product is CASSLDRGLRNYGYTF.

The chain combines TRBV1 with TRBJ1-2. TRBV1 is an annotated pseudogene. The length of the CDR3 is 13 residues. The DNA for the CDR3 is TGCACCAGCAGCCTTGGACTGAACTATGGCTACACCTTC. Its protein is CTSSLGLNYGYTF.

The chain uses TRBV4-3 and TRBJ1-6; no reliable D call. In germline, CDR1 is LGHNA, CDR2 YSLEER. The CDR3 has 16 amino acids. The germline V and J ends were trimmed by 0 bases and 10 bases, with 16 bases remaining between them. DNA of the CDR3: TGCGCCAGCAGCCAAGATCCCTCCACCCGAGCCTCACCCCTCCACTTT. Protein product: CASSQDPSTRASPLHF.

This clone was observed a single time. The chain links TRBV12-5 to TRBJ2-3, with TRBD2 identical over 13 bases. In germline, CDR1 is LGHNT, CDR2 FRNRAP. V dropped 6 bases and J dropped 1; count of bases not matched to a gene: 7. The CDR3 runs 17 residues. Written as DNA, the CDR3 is TGTGCTAGTGGCTCGGGACTAGCGGGGTTACGCACAGATACGCAGTATTTT. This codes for CASGSGLAGLRTDTQYF.

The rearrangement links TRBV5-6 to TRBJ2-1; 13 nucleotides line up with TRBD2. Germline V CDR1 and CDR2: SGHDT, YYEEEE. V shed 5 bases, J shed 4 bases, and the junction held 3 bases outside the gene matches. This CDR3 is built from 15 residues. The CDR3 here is CASRVTSGGYNEQFF. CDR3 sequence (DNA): TGTGCCAGCAGGGTGACTAGCGGGGGGTACAATGAGCAGTTCTTC.

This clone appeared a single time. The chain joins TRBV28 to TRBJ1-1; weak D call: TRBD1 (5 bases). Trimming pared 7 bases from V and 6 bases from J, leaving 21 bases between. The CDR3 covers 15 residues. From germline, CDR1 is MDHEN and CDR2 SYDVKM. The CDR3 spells CASTRDPGGYAEAFF. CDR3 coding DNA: TGTGCCAGCACTCGGGACCCCGGAGGGTACGCTGAAGCTTTCTTT.

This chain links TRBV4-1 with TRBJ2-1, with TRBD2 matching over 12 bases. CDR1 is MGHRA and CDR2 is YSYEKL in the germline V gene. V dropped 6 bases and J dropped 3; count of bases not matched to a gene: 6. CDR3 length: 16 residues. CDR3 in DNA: TGCGCCAGCAGGACTAGCGGGAGTGGATACTACAATGAGCAGTTCTTC. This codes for CASRTSGSGYYNEQFF.

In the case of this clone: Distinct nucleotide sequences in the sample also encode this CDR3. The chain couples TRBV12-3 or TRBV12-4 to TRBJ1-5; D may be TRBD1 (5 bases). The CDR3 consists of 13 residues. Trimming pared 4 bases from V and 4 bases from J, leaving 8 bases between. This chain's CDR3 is CASSSNRNQPQHF. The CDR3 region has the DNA TGTGCCAGCAGTTCAAACAGGAATCAGCCCCAGCATTTT.

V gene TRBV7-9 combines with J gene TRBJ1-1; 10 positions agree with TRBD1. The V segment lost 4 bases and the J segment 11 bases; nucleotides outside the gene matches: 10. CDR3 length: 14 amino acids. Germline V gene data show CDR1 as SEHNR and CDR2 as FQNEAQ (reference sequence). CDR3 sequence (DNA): TGTGCCAGCAGCTCGCCCGGGACAGGGGTCGGGGCTTTCTTT. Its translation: CASSSPGTGVGAFF.

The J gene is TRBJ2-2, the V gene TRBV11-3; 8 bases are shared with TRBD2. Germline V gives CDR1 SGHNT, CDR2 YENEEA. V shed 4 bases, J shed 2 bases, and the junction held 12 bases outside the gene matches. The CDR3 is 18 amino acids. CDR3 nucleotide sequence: TGTGCCAGCAGCTCCCCCCCCAGCGGGAGCGACAACACCGGGGAGCTGTTTTTT. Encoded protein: CASSSPPSGSDNTGELFF.

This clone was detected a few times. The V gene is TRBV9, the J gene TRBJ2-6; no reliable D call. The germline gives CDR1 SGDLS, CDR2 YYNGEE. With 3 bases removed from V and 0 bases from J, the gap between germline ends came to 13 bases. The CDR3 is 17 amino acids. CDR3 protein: CASSGQQKISGANVLTF. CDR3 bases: TGTGCCAGCAGCGGACAACAGAAAATCTCTGGGGCCAACGTCCTGACTTTC.

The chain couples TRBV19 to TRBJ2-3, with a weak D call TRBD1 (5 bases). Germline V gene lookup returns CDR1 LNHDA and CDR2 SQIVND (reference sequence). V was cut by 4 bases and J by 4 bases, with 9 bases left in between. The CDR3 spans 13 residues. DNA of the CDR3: TGTGCCAGTAGTAATCAGGGCCCAGATACGCAGTATTTT. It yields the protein CASSNQGPDTQYF.

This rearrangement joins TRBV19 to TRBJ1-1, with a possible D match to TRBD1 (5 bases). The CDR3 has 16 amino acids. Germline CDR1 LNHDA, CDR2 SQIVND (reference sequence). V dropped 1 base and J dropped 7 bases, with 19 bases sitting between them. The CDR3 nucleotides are TGTGCCAGTAGTATAGTGGCAGGGCTCGGTGGGCTTGAAGCTTTCTTT. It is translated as CASSIVAGLGGLEAFF.

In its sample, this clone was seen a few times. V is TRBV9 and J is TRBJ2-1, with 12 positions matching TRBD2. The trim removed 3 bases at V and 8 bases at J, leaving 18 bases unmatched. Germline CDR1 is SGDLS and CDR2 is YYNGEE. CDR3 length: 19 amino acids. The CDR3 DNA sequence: TGTGCCAGCAGCGCCACCTACGGGGGGCCTAGCGGGAGGGCCCATGAGCAGTTCTTC. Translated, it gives CASSATYGGPSGRAHEQFF.

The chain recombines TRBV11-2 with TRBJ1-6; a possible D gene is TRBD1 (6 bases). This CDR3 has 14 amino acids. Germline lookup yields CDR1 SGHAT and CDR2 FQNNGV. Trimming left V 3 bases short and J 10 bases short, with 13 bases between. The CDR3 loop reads CASSFSGAGSPLHF. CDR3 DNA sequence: TGTGCCAGCAGCTTTTCAGGGGCTGGCTCACCCCTCCACTTT.

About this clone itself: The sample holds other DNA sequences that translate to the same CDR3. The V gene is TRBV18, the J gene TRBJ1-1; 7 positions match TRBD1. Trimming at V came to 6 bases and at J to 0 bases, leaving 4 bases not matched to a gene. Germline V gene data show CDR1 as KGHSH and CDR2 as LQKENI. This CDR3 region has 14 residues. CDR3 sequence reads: CASSPGQMNTEAFF. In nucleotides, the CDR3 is TGTGCCAGCTCGCCGGGACAGATGAACACTGAAGCTTTCTTT.

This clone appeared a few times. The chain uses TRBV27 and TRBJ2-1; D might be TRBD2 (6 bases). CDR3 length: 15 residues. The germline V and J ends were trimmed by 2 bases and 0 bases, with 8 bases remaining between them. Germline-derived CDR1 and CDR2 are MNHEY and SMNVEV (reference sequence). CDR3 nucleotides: TGTGCCAGCAGTTTAGCGGGGAGCTCCTACAATGAGCAGTTCTTC. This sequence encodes CASSLAGSSYNEQFF.

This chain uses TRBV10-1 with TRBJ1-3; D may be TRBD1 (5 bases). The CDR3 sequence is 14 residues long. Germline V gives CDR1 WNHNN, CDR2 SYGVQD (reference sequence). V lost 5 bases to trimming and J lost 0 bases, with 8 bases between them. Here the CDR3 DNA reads TGCGCCAGCAGTTCGGGGGGCTCTGGAAACACCATATATTTT. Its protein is CASSSGGSGNTIYF.